This T cell receptor (beta chain) was identified during a study of Graves' ophthalmopathy and Graves' hyperthyroidism. Fresh peripheral blood, roughly 10 ml, was the PBMC source. From RNA, the CDR3 regions of TCR beta chains were amplified and sequenced. Amplification began with first-round RT-PCR using HTBI primers, then second-round multiplex PCR was performed. From the multiplex PCR reads, TCRdb called clonotypes with MiXCR, one entry per CDR3 protein. This repertoire shows about 370,000 distinct CDR3 sequences, around 17% found once; its top ten account for roughly 1.5%. The table lists this clonotype with many counts. The origin of this receptor is a woman aged 18-29 years with Graves' ophthalmopathy. Specimen: peripheral blood.

The CDR3 loop reads CASSREIGVTEAFF. The CDR3 DNA reads TGCGCCAGCAGCCGGGAAATAGGGGTCACTGAAGCTTTCTTT. The chain joins TRBV4-1 to TRBJ1-1; D might be TRBD1 (5 bases). Germline loops: CDR1 MGHRA, CDR2 YSYEKL. The V gene lost 4 bases and the J gene lost 4 bases, with 13 bases spanning the gap. CDR3 size: 14 residues.